The T cell receptor beta chain under discussion was sequenced for a study of T cell clonality in common variable immunodeficiency. Study-wide results and caveats: Reportedly, TCR beta sequences from common variable immunodeficiency showed fewer deletions and N-nucleotide insertions. Repertoire-complication correlations in CVID were limited by patient heterogeneity.

This clone was counted many times. Its specificity is unknown. The sequenced fragment ends 3 residues before the CDR3 boundary, so the rest is inferred from the germline J gene. Trimming removed 7 bases from V and 6 bases from J; junction bases left unmatched: 7. This CDR3 contains 14 residues. Germline assignment: CDR1 ENHRY and CDR2 SYGVKD. The method was immunoSEQ multiplex PCR; TCRdb's version includes in-frame clones alone and lacks a portion of them. Sampling found roughly 48,000 clones, none seen once. The J gene is TRBJ2-1, the V gene TRBV10-3, with 9 bases matching TRBD1. The TCR sequence derives from a person aged 18-69 years in good health. The sequencing sample was made of peripheral blood mononuclear cells. The CDR3 is CAINQDRGFNEQFF. Incomplete CDR3 DNA: TGTGCCATCAATCAGGACAGGGGTTTCAATGAG.